What follows are 2 T cell receptor beta chains derived from one specimen sequenced in a study of identical twins. From the 5' RACE reads, TCRdb called clonotypes with MiXCR, one entry per CDR3 protein. In the table there are about 530,000 distinct CDR3 sequences, roughly 15% of which are singletons. These data also formed part of another study, on yellow fever vaccine responses in identical twins.

The sample taken for sequencing was CD4+ T cells sorted from blood. These receptors were taken from a woman between 18 and 30 years old in good health.

The chain is built from TRBV5-1 and TRBJ2-3; 11 bases align to TRBD2. V dropped 4 bases and J dropped 1; count of bases not matched to a gene: 8. The CDR3 runs 17 residues. Germline V gives CDR1 SGHRS, CDR2 YFSETQ. The chain's CDR3 is CASSVSGRALGTDTQYF. The CDR3 coding sequence is TGCGCCAGCAGCGTTAGCGGGAGGGCCCTCGGCACAGATACGCAGTATTTT.

V usage is TRBV6-6 and J usage is TRBJ1-5; D ambiguous. Germline CDR1 and CDR2: MNHNY and SVGAGI (reference sequence). The CDR3 loop spans 13 amino acids. V shed 8 bases and J shed 7 bases, with 15 bases lying between them. DNA of the CDR3: TGTGCCAGCTCTAAGGTGGAGCTGCAGCCCCAGCATTTT. This translates into CASSKVELQPQHF.